The 19 T cell receptor beta chains listed next were all sequenced from one sample in a study of T cell repertoires in MIS-A myocarditis. The repertoire was sequenced with immunoSEQ multiplex PCR; TCRdb's copy has only in-frame clones and lacks some. The sample gives fewer than 15,000 clones, around 70% of which show up once; around 64% is in the top ten. The material sequenced was left ventricle heart tissue obtained at autopsy. All receptors come from a man between 18 and 29 years old with fulminant myocarditis from multisystem inflammatory syndrome in adults (MIS-A) after COVID-19.

The chain is built from TRBV11-2 and TRBJ1-2; possible D gene TRBD1, 5 bases. CDR1 is SGHAT, CDR2 FQNNGV, per germline. With 5 bases removed from V and 5 bases from J, the gap between germline ends came to 12 bases. The CDR3 covers 13 residues. The CDR3 DNA sequence: TGTGCCAGCAGCAGCAGGGAGTCGTATGGCTACACCTTC. Its translation is CASSSRESYGYTF.

This clone was observed a handful of times. This chain connects TRBV30 to TRBJ2-1, with D possibly TRBD1 on 5 matching bases. The CDR3 is 12 amino acids. Deletions cut 2 bases from V and 4 bases from J, with 6 bases between. CDR1 and CDR2 from the germline V gene are GTSNPN and SVGIG (reference sequence). As DNA, the CDR3 is TGTGCCTGGAGTAGACAGTACAATGAGCAGTTCTTC. Translating gives CAWSRQYNEQFF.

J is TRBJ2-7 and V is TRBV30; 8 positions agree with TRBD2. The CDR3 runs 14 residues. Germline trimming cut 1 base from V and 2 bases from J; bases unmatched to any gene: 4. Germline CDR1 is GTSNPN and CDR2 is SVGIG (reference sequence). The DNA of the CDR3 is TGTGCCTGGAGTGACGGGAGGGCTCCCTACGAGCAGTACTTC. Amino acids: CAWSDGRAPYEQYF.

The genes are TRBV10-2 and TRBJ1-5, with D perhaps TRBD1 (5 bases). Trimming pared 9 bases from V and 2 bases from J, leaving 17 bases between. This CDR3 is 15 amino acids long. CDR1 and CDR2 (germline): WSHSY, SAAADI. The chain's CDR3 is CARPPPRVGNQPQHF. The CDR3 DNA follows: TGCGCCAGACCCCCCCCCAGGGTCGGCAATCAGCCCCAGCATTTT.

V is TRBV2 and J is TRBJ1-5, with a tentative D call TRBD1 (6 bases). The V gene lost 6 bases and the J gene lost 6 bases, with 15 bases spanning the gap. The CDR3 is made up of 14 amino acids. From germline, CDR1 is SNHLY and CDR2 FYNNEI. The CDR3 DNA is TGTGCCAGCAGGGAGACAGGTCCAAGTCAGCCCCAGCATTTT. Protein: CASRETGPSQPQHF.

This rearrangement joins TRBV4-2 to TRBJ2-2; TRBD2 agrees at 9 bases. Per the germline V gene, CDR1 is LGHNA and CDR2 is YNFKEQ. This CDR3 is built from 15 residues. Unmatched junction bases numbered 5, after V lost 2 bases and J lost 7 bases. The CDR3 reads CASSQPISGSGELFF. The CDR3 bases are TGTGCCAGCAGCCAACCGATTAGCGGGAGCGGGGAGCTGTTTTTT.

The chain uses TRBV6-5 and TRBJ2-5; TRBD2 aligns across 7 bases. The CDR3 is made up of 14 amino acids. Germline V gene lookup returns CDR1 MNHEY and CDR2 SVGAGI. Trimming removed 4 bases from V and 0 bases from J; junction bases left unmatched: 2. CDR3 in amino acids: CASSSAGDQETQYF. CDR3 sequence (DNA): TGTGCCAGCAGTTCCGCGGGGGACCAAGAGACCCAGTACTTC.

This clone was recorded only once. The V call is TRBV19, the J call TRBJ1-2; 11 nucleotides line up with TRBD1. CDR3 length: 15 residues. Germline V lookup: CDR1 LNHDA, CDR2 SQIVND (reference sequence). V lost 5 bases to trimming and J lost 7 bases; unmatched junction nucleotides: 9. CDR3 residues: CASSASGQGARGYTF. The CDR3 DNA is TGTGCCAGTAGTGCCTCCGGACAGGGGGCTCGTGGCTACACCTTC.

This chain links TRBV7-6 with TRBJ2-7; 8 bases agree with TRBD2. The trim removed 5 bases at V and 4 bases at J, leaving 10 bases unmatched. Germline loops: CDR1 SGHVS, CDR2 FNYEAQ. This CDR3 contains 15 residues. The CDR3 nucleotides read TGTGCCAGCAGCCGCGAGGGACTAGTAACGTACGAGCAGTACTTC. As protein: CASSREGLVTYEQYF.

The genes are TRBV29-1 and TRBJ1-1; D may be TRBD1 (5 bases). Looked up from germline, CDR1 is SQVTM and CDR2 is ANQGSEA. Trimming removed 7 bases at V and 1 base at J, with 13 bases between. CDR3 length: 13 residues. CDR3 residues: CSAAGRGNTEAFF. CDR3 coding DNA: TGCAGCGCTGCGGGAAGGGGGAACACTGAAGCTTTCTTT.

The chain uses TRBV27 and TRBJ2-7; maybe TRBD2 (7 bases). The CDR3 extends over 13 amino acids. Germline-derived CDR1 and CDR2 are MNHEY and SMNVEV (reference sequence). V gave up 1 base and J gave up 9 bases, with 13 bases separating them. The CDR3: CASSLFQGRGQYF. The CDR3 coding sequence is TGTGCCAGCAGTTTATTTCAGGGGAGGGGGCAGTACTTC.

The chain is built from TRBV9 and TRBJ2-1; D assignment may be TRBD1 or TRBD2 (5 bases each). This CDR3 comprises 15 residues. Between the trimmed V and J ends, which lost 4 bases and 8 bases, there was a span of 19 bases. The germline gives CDR1 SGDLS, CDR2 YYNGEE. DNA of the CDR3: TGTGCCAGCAGCCCGGGGCAGGAGGTGTATCATGAGCAGTTCTTC. Protein: CASSPGQEVYHEQFF.

The genes are TRBV30 and TRBJ1-5; perhaps TRBD1 as D (5 bases). CDR3 length: 13 residues. V shed 1 base and J shed 6 bases, with 10 bases lying between them. Germline lookup yields CDR1 GTSNPN and CDR2 SVGIG (reference sequence). The DNA for the CDR3 is TGTGCCTGGAGTGAAAGGGGTGGTCAGCCCCAGCATTTT. This gives the protein CAWSERGGQPQHF. Using reference TRBV30 and TRBJ1-5 for the parts outside the CDR3, the full variable domain is SQTIHQWPATLVQPVGSPLSLECTVEGTSNPNLYWYRQAAGRGLQLLFYSVGIGQISSEVPQNLSASRPQDRQFILSSKKLLLSDSGFYLCAWSERGGQPQHFGDGTRLSIL.

V gene TRBV27 combines with J gene TRBJ1-3; D is unresolved. CDR3 length: 14 residues. V lost 4 bases, J lost 4 bases, and 11 bases lay in between. The germline V gene has CDR1 MNHEY and CDR2 SMNVEV (reference sequence). The CDR3 DNA sequence: TGTGCCAGCAGTTCTTTAGGATCGGGAAACACCATATATTTT. Translating gives CASSSLGSGNTIYF.

The chain combines TRBV4-3 with TRBJ2-3; D is undetermined. V gave up 1 base and J gave up 1 base, with 9 bases separating them. This CDR3 spans 15 amino acids. The germline V gene has CDR1 LGHNA and CDR2 YSLEER. The CDR3 nucleotides read TGCGCCAGCAGCCAAGGGAACAGTGGCACAGATACGCAGTATTTT. Its translation: CASSQGNSGTDTQYF.

The chain combines TRBV4-2 with TRBJ2-3; 9 nucleotides line up with TRBD2. Germline V lookup: CDR1 LGHNA, CDR2 YNFKEQ. CDR3 length: 14 amino acids. The junction had 7 bases not matched to a gene; V was cut back by 5 bases and J by 7 bases. CDR3 DNA: TGTGCCAGCAGCGTGTTAGCGGGAGCCAATACGCAGTATTTT. Translation: CASSVLAGANTQYF.

Within the sample, this clone is medium-sized. The chain has TRBV6-1 and TRBJ1-1; possibly TRBD1 for D (6 bases). V lost 0 bases to trimming and J lost 8 bases, with 10 bases between them. In germline, CDR1 is MNHNS, CDR2 SASEGT. The CDR3 is made up of 13 amino acids. The DNA of the CDR3 is TGTGCCAGCAGTGAAGCGGGGGGGACAGAAGCTTTCTTT. It yields the protein CASSEAGGTEAFF.

The CDR3 DNA follows: TGTGCCAGCAGCCAAGGGAACCTCGGACTAGCCAAAAACATTCAGTACTTC. It specifies CASSQGNLGLAKNIQYF. The genes are TRBV4-2 and TRBJ2-4; perhaps TRBD2 as D (5 bases). CDR1 and CDR2 (germline): LGHNA, YNFKEQ. The CDR3 extends over 17 amino acids. The ends were cut back, 1 base at V and 0 bases at J, with 13 bases in the middle.

The rearrangement links TRBV21-1 to TRBJ1-4; the listed D gene, TRBD1, was not tested against the DNA. TRBV21-1 is shown as a pseudogene. The CDR3 loop spans 15 amino acids. CDR3 residues: CASSTPDRCNEKLFF. For the CDR3, the DNA is TGTGCCAGCAGCACCCCGGACAGATGTAATGAAAAACTGTTTTTT.